The source of this T cell receptor beta chain is a study of radiotherapy plus CTLA-4 blockade in lung cancer. Whole-study results and caveats: How blood T cell clones changed early, along with interferon-beta, reportedly forecast response best. Blood saw expansion of tumor-derived TCR clones after radiotherapy plus ipilimumab.

V was clipped by 4 bases and J by 5 bases, with 17 bases between them. Looked up from germline, CDR1 is MRHNA and CDR2 is SNTAGT. The CDR3 length is 15 residues. The table came from immunoSEQ multiplex PCR; TCRdb's copy has only in-frame clones and leaves some out. The sample contains roughly 55,000 clones, about 72% of which appear only once. For this clone: Its antigen is as yet unknown.

This specimen was peripheral blood, taken from a patient treated with radiotherapy plus ipilimumab. V gene TRBV6-4 combines with J gene TRBJ2-5; perhaps TRBD1 as D (6 bases). The receptor was derived from a human donor with non-small cell lung cancer whose response to radiotherapy plus ipilimumab could not be evaluated. Here the CDR3 reads CASSVDPRGLETQYF. The CDR3 nucleotides read TGTGCCAGCAGTGTAGACCCGAGGGGGTTGGAGACCCAGTACTTC.